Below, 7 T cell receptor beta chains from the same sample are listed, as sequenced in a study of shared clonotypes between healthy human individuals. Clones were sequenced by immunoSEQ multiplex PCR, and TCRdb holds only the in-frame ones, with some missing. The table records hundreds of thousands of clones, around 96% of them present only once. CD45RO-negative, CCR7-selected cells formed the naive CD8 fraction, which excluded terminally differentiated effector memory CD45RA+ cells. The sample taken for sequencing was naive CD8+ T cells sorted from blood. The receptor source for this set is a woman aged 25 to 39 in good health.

CDR3 nucleotides: TGCGCCAGCAGCCAAGATTGGAGCGGGCCCTACAATGAGCAGTTCTTC. This gives the protein CASSQDWSGPYNEQFF. The chain links TRBV4-1 to TRBJ2-1; weak D call: TRBD2 (6 bases). The germline gives CDR1 MGHRA, CDR2 YSYEKL. Between the trimmed V and J ends, which lost 0 bases and 2 bases, there was a span of 11 bases. There are 16 residues in the CDR3.

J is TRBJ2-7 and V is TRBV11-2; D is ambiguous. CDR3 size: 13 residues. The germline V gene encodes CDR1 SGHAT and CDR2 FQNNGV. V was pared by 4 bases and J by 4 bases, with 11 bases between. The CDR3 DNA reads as TGTGCCAGCAGCTCGACACAAACGTACGAGCAGTACTTC. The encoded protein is CASSSTQTYEQYF.

The CDR3 sequence: CASSQDEGAGYGYTF. CDR3 DNA: TGCGCCAGCAGCCAAGATGAGGGGGCTGGCTATGGCTACACCTTC. The chain employs TRBV4-1 and TRBJ1-2, with TRBD1 matching over 7 bases. There are 15 residues in the CDR3. Germline V gives CDR1 MGHRA, CDR2 YSYEKL. The V gene end was trimmed by 0 bases and the J gene end by 4 bases; junction bases not matched to a gene: 5.

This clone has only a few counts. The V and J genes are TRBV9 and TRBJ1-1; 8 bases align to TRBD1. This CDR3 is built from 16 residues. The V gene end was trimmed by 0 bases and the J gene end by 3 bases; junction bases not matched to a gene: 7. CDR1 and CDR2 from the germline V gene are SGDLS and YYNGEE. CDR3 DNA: TGTGCCAGCAGCGTAGCTACTGACAGGGGTCACACTGAAGCTTTCTTT. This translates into CASSVATDRGHTEAFF. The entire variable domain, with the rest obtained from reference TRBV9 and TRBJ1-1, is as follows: DSGVTQTPKHLITATGQRVTLRCSPRSGDLSVYWYQQSLDQGLQFLIQYYNGEERAKGNILERFSAQQFPDLHSELNLSSLELGDSALYFCASSVATDRGHTEAFFGQGTRLTVV.

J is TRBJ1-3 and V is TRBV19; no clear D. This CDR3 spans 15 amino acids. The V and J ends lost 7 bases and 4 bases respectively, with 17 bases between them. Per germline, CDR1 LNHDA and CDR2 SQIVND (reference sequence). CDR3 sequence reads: CASTASPLLGNTIYF. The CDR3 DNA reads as TGTGCCAGTACCGCCAGTCCACTCTTAGGAAACACCATATATTTT.

DNA of the CDR3: TGTGCCAGCAGTGTGTCGAAGGCAGGGCGGGATGAGCAGTTCTTC. Amino acids: CASSVSKAGRDEQFF. This rearrangement joins TRBV2 to TRBJ2-1; D is possibly TRBD1 or TRBD2 (5 bases each). The CDR3 sequence is 15 residues long. Trimming left V 4 bases short and J 8 bases short, with 18 bases between. Germline lookup yields CDR1 SNHLY and CDR2 FYNNEI.

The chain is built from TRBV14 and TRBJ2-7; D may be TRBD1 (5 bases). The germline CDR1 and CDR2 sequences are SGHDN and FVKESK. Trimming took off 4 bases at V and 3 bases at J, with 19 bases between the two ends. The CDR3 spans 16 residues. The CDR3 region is CASSPAVGPLYYEQYF. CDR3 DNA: TGTGCCAGCAGCCCTGCTGTGGGGCCCCTCTACTACGAGCAGTACTTC.